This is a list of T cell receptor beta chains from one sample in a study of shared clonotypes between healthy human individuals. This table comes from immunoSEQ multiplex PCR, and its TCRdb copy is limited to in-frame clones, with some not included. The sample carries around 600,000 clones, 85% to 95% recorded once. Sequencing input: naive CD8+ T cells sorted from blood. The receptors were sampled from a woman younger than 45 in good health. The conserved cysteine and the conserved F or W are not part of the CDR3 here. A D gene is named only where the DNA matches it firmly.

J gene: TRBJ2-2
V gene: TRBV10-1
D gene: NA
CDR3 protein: ASSASEGGTNTGELF

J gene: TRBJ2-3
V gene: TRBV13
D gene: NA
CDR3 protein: ASSLSDTQY

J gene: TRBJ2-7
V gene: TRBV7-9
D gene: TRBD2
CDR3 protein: ASSLVGLAGGRLTYEQY

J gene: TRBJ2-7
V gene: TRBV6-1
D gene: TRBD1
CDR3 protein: ASTSYGTGIHEQY

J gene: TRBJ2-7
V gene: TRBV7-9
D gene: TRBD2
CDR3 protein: ASSLARLAGGYEQY

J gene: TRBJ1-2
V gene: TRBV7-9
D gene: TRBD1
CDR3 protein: ASSRQGANGYT

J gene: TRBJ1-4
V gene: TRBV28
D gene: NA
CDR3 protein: AIRGYRDEKLF

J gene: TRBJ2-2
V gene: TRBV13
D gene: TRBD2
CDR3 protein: ASSLASSGTRWAGELF

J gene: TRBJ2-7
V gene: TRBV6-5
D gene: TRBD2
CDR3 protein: ASSPGLEPYEQY

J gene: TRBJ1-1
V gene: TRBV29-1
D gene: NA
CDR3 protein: SPTSDTAEAF

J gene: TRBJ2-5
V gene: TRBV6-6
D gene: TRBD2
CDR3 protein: ASSSGLEETQY

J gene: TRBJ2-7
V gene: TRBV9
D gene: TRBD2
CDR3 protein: ASSAGLAVYEQY

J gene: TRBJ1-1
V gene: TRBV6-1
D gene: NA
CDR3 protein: ASTEITGVTEAF

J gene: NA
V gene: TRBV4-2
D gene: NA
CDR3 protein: ASSQDSGAVYEQY

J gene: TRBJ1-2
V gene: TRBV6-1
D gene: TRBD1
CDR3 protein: ASSENSWTGVNYGYT

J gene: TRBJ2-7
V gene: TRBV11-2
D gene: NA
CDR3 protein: ASSLIAGAMRRLSYEQY

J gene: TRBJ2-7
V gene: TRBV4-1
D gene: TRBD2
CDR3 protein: ASSQGLAEPYEQY

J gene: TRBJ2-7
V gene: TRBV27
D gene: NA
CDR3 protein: ASSPSWQGLYEQY

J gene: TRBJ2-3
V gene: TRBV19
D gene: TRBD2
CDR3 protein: ASSISMAASSASGRINTQY

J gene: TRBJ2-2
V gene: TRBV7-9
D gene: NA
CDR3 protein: ASSPIEGSNANTGELF

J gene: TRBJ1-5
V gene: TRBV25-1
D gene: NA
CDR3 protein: ASTQKGSNQPQH

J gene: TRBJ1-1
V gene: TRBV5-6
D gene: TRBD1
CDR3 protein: ASAGTGEGNTEAF

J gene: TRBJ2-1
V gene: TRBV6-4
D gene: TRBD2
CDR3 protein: ASRARLAEIYNEQF

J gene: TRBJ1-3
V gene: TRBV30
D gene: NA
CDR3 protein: AWSVKGSGNTIY

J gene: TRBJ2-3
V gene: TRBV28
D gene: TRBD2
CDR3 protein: ASSLGLASTDTQY

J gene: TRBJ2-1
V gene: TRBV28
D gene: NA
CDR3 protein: ASNVRARGTYNEQF

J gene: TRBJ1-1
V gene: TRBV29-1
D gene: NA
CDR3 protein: SAQGFLVRDTEAF

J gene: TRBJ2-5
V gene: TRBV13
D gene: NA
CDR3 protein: ASSSTGNWGEETQY

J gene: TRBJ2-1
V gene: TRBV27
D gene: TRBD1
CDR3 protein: ASSLWGTGANEQF

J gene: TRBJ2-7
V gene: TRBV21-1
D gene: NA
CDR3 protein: ASSKWYRDKSSYEQY

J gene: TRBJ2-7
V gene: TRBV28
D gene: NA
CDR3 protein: ASTRAGSSYEQY